A selection of T cell receptor beta chains follows, all from one sample in a study of graft-versus-host responses after intestinal transplantation. No antigen has been assigned to these receptors. TCRdb keeps only in-frame clones here, not all; method: immunoSEQ multiplex PCR. The sample has under 130,000 clones, 93% seen once. The sequencing used unstimulated CD8+ T cells sorted from spleen or lymph node cells, collected before intestinal transplant. The receptors were sampled from a human donor who received an intestinal transplant. Each CDR3 is given with its conserved first and last residue. The D gene is left open where the match is weak. Some rows mark clone size as missing; the rest say once, few, many or name a class of expanded clone.

clone size	V gene	D gene	J gene	CDR3 DNA	CDR3 protein
NA	TRBV27	NA	TRBJ2-1	TGTGCCAGCGGTGAGGACAGATACAATGAGCAGTTCTTC	CASGEDRYNEQFF
NA	TRBV6-5	NA	TRBJ2-7	TGTGCCAGCAGTTCCCTGACAGGGACTCAAGAGGAGCAGTACTTC	CASSSLTGTQEEQYF
NA	TRBV10-1	NA	TRBJ2-2	TGCGCCAGCAGTGAGCAGACCTCCTACACCGGGGAGCTGTTTTTT	CASSEQTSYTGELFF
NA	TRBV29-1	NA	TRBJ2-1	TGCAGCGTTGTCCCCGAGGGGAATGAGCAGTTCTTC	CSVVPEGNEQFF
NA	TRBV6-1	TRBD1	TRBJ1-5	TGTGCCAGCAGAGCCGGGACAGGGCTATATCAGCCCCAGCATTTT	CASRAGTGLYQPQHF
NA	TRBV2	TRBD2	TRBJ2-7	TGTGCCAGCAGCGAGACTAGCGTGAACACCTACGAGCAGTACTTC	CASSETSVNTYEQYF
NA	TRBV10-3	NA	TRBJ1-1	TGTGCCATCAGTGAGCGGGGCGCTGAAGCTTTCTTT	CAISERGAEAFF
NA	TRBV6-5	NA	TRBJ1-1	TGTGCCAGCAGTTACTCCCCCGCGAACACTGAGGCTTTCTTT	CASSYSPANTEAFF
NA	TRBV27	TRBD2	TRBJ2-3	TGTGCCAGCAGTACAATCGACGTTGGCGGGGGTTCCACAGATACGCAGTATTTT	CASSTIDVGGGSTDTQYF
once	TRBV11-3	TRBD1	TRBJ2-7	TGTGCCAGCAGCTTAGCTCAGGGGGCGGGAGAGCAGTACTTC	CASSLAQGAGEQYF
once	TRBV6-1	TRBD2	TRBJ2-7	TGTGCCAGCAGCCACCTCAGCGGGGGGCAGAGCGAGCAGTACTTC	CASSHLSGGQSEQYF
NA	TRBV2	NA	TRBJ1-4	TGTGCCAGCAGTGTTGAGACAGCATCTAATGAAAAACTGTTTTTT	CASSVETASNEKLFF
NA	TRBV11-2	NA	TRBJ2-1	TGTGCCAGCCATCAGGGGAATGAGCAGTTCTTC	CASHQGNEQFF
NA	TRBV6-1	TRBD2	TRBJ2-5	TGTGCCAGCAGCCTAGCGGGGGGAAGTCAAGAGACCCAGTACTTC	CASSLAGGSQETQYF
once	TRBV5-6	TRBD2	TRBJ2-1	TGTGCCAGCAGCCCTGGACTAGCCGGGGATGAGCAGTTCTTC	CASSPGLAGDEQFF
NA	TRBV6-1	NA	TRBJ1-3	TGTGCCAGCAGTGACTCCCACCCCATCCCCAACACCATATATTTT	CASSDSHPIPNTIYF
NA	TRBV27	NA	TRBJ2-7	TGTGCCAGCAGTTTATCTGCGAGCTACGAGCAGTACTTC	CASSLSASYEQYF
NA	TRBV7-8	TRBD1	TRBJ2-7	TGTGCCAGCAGCTTCACACCGGACAGGGGGCCTCCCGGAACCTCCTACGAGCAGTACTTC	CASSFTPDRGPPGTSYEQYF
NA	TRBV10-2	TRBD2	TRBJ2-7	TGCGCCAGCAGTGAGTCGGCCGGGACTAGCGGGGCCAAGGCCTCCTACGAGCAGTACTTC	CASSESAGTSGAKASYEQYF
NA	TRBV4-1	NA	TRBJ2-7	TGCGCCAGCAGCCAAGATCAGGGGCCCTTTCCCTCCTACGAGCAGTACTTC	CASSQDQGPFPSYEQYF
NA	TRBV10-3	TRBD1	TRBJ1-3	TGTGCCATCAGGACAGGGGTACAGGGCCAACATGGAAACACCATATATTTT	CAIRTGVQGQHGNTIYF
NA	TRBV7-9	NA	TRBJ2-7	TGTGCCAGCAGCTTGCAAAATATCTACGAGCAGTACTTC	CASSLQNIYEQYF
NA	TRBV5-5	NA	TRBJ1-2	TGTGCCAGCAGCCCATCCCCGCAGACCTACTTACCCTATGGCTACACCTTC	CASSPSPQTYLPYGYTF
NA	TRBV11-1	NA	TRBJ2-7	TGTGCCAGCAGCGGTGGGTACGAGCAGTACTTC	CASSGGYEQYF
NA	TRBV5-4	NA	TRBJ1-1	TGTGCCAGCAGCTTGGCCAGGGCTGGTGAAGCTTTCTTT	CASSLARAGEAFF
NA	TRBV5-5	NA	TRBJ2-2	TGTGCCAGCAGCTTGGCCGAGGGGGAGAGGAGTTACACCGGGGAGCTGTTTTTT	CASSLAEGERSYTGELFF
NA	TRBV9	TRBD1	TRBJ2-7	TGTGCCAGCAGCGTAGAGGGACAGGGGGACGAGCAGTACTTC	CASSVEGQGDEQYF
NA	TRBV2	TRBD1	TRBJ1-1	TGTGCCAGCCACGACAGGGGACTACCCAACACTGAAGCTTTCTTT	CASHDRGLPNTEAFF
NA	TRBV12-5	NA	TRBJ2-3	TGTGCTAGTGGTTTTACGGTTGGGGGAACAGATACGCAGTATTTT	CASGFTVGGTDTQYF
NA	TRBV27	NA	TRBJ1-5	TGTGCCAGCAGTTTATGGGGTGGTGATCAGCCCCAGCATTTT	CASSLWGGDQPQHF
NA	TRBV27	TRBD1	TRBJ1-1	TGTGCCAGCAGCCCCACCCCCGGGACAGGGGACACTGAAGCTTTCTTT	CASSPTPGTGDTEAFF
NA	TRBV5-4	NA	TRBJ1-2	TGTGCCAGCAGCTATCCAGGGGCAAGTGGCTACACCTTC	CASSYPGASGYTF
NA	TRBV27	NA	TRBJ1-5	TGTGCCAGCAGGACAACGGATAGCAATCAGCCCCAGCATTTT	CASRTTDSNQPQHF
NA	TRBV5-6	NA	TRBJ1-1	TGTGCCAGCAGCTTGGGTTGGGACACTGAAGCTTTCTTT	CASSLGWDTEAFF
NA	TRBV14	NA	TRBJ2-1	TGTGCCAGCAGCCTCCTCGTGGGCTACAATGAGCAGTTCTTC	CASSLLVGYNEQFF
NA	TRBV6-1	NA	TRBJ1-2	TGTGCCAGCAGTGTGGAAGTTTATGGCTACACCTTC	CASSVEVYGYTF
NA	TRBV6-1	TRBD1	TRBJ2-7	TGTGCCAGCACCACATTGGGACAGGTAGGAAGCGAGCAGTACTTC	CASTTLGQVGSEQYF
NA	TRBV2	NA	TRBJ2-6	TGTGCCAGCAGGGTCTCTGGGGCCAACGTCCTGACTTTC	CASRVSGANVLTF
NA	TRBV7-9	TRBD1	TRBJ2-5	TGTGCCAGCAGCCTCAGAGGCGGGACAGGGGGAGAGACCCAGTACTTC	CASSLRGGTGGETQYF
NA	TRBV6-5	NA	TRBJ2-2	TGTGCCAGCAGTAGCCTTATCGAGGGCGGGGAGCTGTTTTTT	CASSSLIEGGELFF
once	TRBV4-2	TRBD1	TRBJ2-5	TGTGCCAGCAGCCAAGACGGGACAGGGGGCAAAGAGACCCAGTACTTC	CASSQDGTGGKETQYF
NA	TRBV2	NA	TRBJ2-1	TGTGCCAGCCGCACCGTCGACTCGGCGAACTCCTACAATGAGCAGTTCTTC	CASRTVDSANSYNEQFF